The 22 T cell receptor beta chains reported below all come from one sample, sequenced in a study of T cell changes during pregnancy in multiple sclerosis. Profiling relied on immunoSEQ multiplex PCR, and the TCRdb table lists in-frame clones only, not all of them. The table lists about 40,000 clones, roughly 92% of them singletons. The sample consisted of CD4+ T cells from peripheral blood mononuclear cells, taken before pregnancy. Receptors were obtained from a female donor with multiple sclerosis, enrolled in a pregnancy study.

This clone appeared once. The V call is TRBV4-2, the J call TRBJ2-5; 12 bases agree with TRBD2. The CDR3 has 17 residues. The junction had 10 bases not matched to a gene; V was cut back by 3 bases and J by 5 bases. The germline V gene encodes CDR1 LGHNA and CDR2 YNFKEQ. Here the CDR3 DNA reads TGTGCCAGCAGCCAGGGACTAGCGGGTGCAGGGGGGGAGACCCAGTACTTC. Translated: CASSQGLAGAGGETQYF.

V usage is TRBV20-1 and J usage is TRBJ1-1; D is possibly TRBD1 (5 bases). The V gene's germline CDR1 is DFQATT and CDR2 SNEGSKA (reference sequence). The CDR3 has 11 residues. Trimming pared 5 bases from V and 3 bases from J, leaving 7 bases between. The CDR3 is CSAQQDTEAFF. CDR3 bases: TGCAGTGCTCAACAGGACACTGAAGCTTTCTTT.

V is TRBV11-3 and J is TRBJ2-1, with TRBD2 identical over 16 bases. The CDR3 is 20 amino acids. V was pared by 5 bases and J by 3 bases, with 13 bases of the junction left unmatched. Germline CDR1 reads SGHNT; CDR2 reads YENEEA. This CDR3 reads CASSPGFGTSGRGFYNEQFF. The CDR3 nucleotides are TGTGCCAGCAGCCCCGGATTCGGGACTAGCGGGAGGGGATTCTACAATGAGCAGTTCTTC.

The V and J genes are TRBV29-1 and TRBJ2-6; weak D call: TRBD2 (5 bases). V was clipped by 1 base and J by 0 bases, with 10 bases between them. Germline V lookup: CDR1 SQVTM, CDR2 ANQGSEA. The CDR3 is 16 amino acids. The CDR3 loop reads CSVEAPGVSGANVLTF. CDR3 in DNA: TGCAGCGTTGAAGCACCCGGGGTCTCTGGGGCCAACGTCCTGACTTTC.

The genes are TRBV6-1 and TRBJ1-2; no clear D. This CDR3 has 15 residues. V dropped 8 bases and J dropped 0 bases, with 16 bases sitting between them. Germline V lookup: CDR1 MNHNS, CDR2 SASEGT. CDR3 amino acids: CASLRPKSANYGYTF. Here the CDR3 DNA reads TGTGCCAGCCTCCGCCCGAAGAGCGCTAACTATGGCTACACCTTC.

This rearrangement joins TRBV28 to TRBJ1-3; tentative D call: TRBD1 (6 bases). Germline CDR1 MDHEN, CDR2 SYDVKM. Trimming cost V 9 bases and J 0 bases, with 18 bases left between them. The CDR3 spans 16 residues. The CDR3 coding sequence is TGTGCCAGTCACGAAGGGGGGGGTGCCTCTGGAAACACCATATATTTT. Its translation: CASHEGGGASGNTIYF.

This rearrangement joins TRBV7-8 to TRBJ1-5; D is uncertain. The CDR3 has 18 residues. Trimming pared 3 bases from V and 2 bases from J, leaving 20 bases between. Germline V lookup: CDR1 SGHVS, CDR2 FQNEAQ. The CDR3 region is CASSFGRLGGFRNQPQHF. CDR3 in DNA: TGTGCCAGCAGCTTTGGTAGACTAGGAGGGTTTCGCAATCAGCCCCAGCATTTT.

The gene calls are TRBV7-9 and TRBJ2-1, with TRBD1 as a possible D gene (6 bases). Trimming stripped 1 base from V and 10 bases from J, with 8 bases between. CDR1 is SEHNR, CDR2 FQNEAQ, per germline (reference sequence). The CDR3 runs 12 residues. Written as DNA, the CDR3 is TGTGCCAGCAGCTTAGGGGGACAAGAGCAGTTCTTC. It translates to CASSLGGQEQFF.

The J gene is TRBJ2-3, the V gene TRBV11-2; D may be TRBD1 (6 bases). Germline values: CDR1 SGHAT, CDR2 FQNNGV. The CDR3 is 17 amino acids. V dropped 5 bases and J dropped 0 bases, with 18 bases sitting between them. CDR3 nucleotide sequence: TGTGCCAGCAGCGCTCACACAGGGATACTTAGCACAGATACGCAGTATTTT. It is translated as CASSAHTGILSTDTQYF.

CDR3: CAISEGLAGWQYF. DNA of the CDR3: TGTGCCATCAGTGAGGGACTAGCGGGTTGGCAGTACTTC. The chain links TRBV10-3 to TRBJ2-7, with 11 positions matching TRBD2. After removal of 2 bases from V and 9 bases from J, the junction contained 3 bases not matched to a gene. Germline CDR1 and CDR2: ENHRY and SYGVKD. This CDR3 region has 13 residues.

The V call is TRBV4-2, the J call TRBJ2-5; TRBD1 is a possible D gene (6 bases). Germline assignment: CDR1 LGHNA and CDR2 YNFKEQ. V lost 0 bases and J 4 bases, leaving 9 bases between the germline ends. The CDR3 has 14 amino acids. The CDR3 is CASSQDRGAETQYF. The CDR3 coding sequence is TGTGCCAGCAGCCAAGACAGGGGAGCAGAGACCCAGTACTTC.

This clone has just a few counts. The genes are TRBV18 and TRBJ1-1, with TRBD1 as a possible D gene (5 bases). Deletions cut 2 bases from V and 2 bases from J, with 9 bases between. CDR1 and CDR2 (germline): KGHSH, LQKENI. CDR3 length: 14 residues. The CDR3 coding sequence is TGTGCCAGCTCACCATATGACAGCAACACTGAAGCTTTCTTT. This gives the protein CASSPYDSNTEAFF.

Comment on this clone: Other DNA sequences in this specimen translate into the identical CDR3. V usage is TRBV5-6 and J usage is TRBJ2-7; 9 nucleotides align to TRBD1. The germline CDR1 and CDR2 sequences are SGHDT and YYEEEE. This CDR3 has 16 residues. The junction had 9 bases not matched to a gene; V was cut back by 3 bases and J by 2 bases. The CDR3 reads CASSYVGTGRAYEQYF. The CDR3 bases are TGTGCCAGCAGCTACGTTGGGACAGGGAGGGCCTACGAGCAGTACTTC.

The chain couples TRBV19 to TRBJ1-3, with 11 bases lining up with TRBD1. Germline CDR1 is LNHDA and CDR2 is SQIVND (reference sequence). With V trimmed by 7 bases and J by 4 bases, 3 bases remained unmatched. This CDR3 has 14 amino acids. This CDR3 is CASTRTGGGNTIYF. The CDR3 DNA is TGTGCCAGTACCCGGACAGGGGGCGGAAACACCATATATTTT.

The chain carries TRBV10-2 and TRBJ1-1; tentatively, D is TRBD1 (6 bases). The CDR3 extends over 13 amino acids. V was clipped by 6 bases and J by 4 bases, with 12 bases between them. From germline, CDR1 is WSHSY and CDR2 SAAADI. CDR3 in amino acids: CASRGGGGTEAFF. CDR3 nucleotides: TGCGCCAGCAGAGGGGGGGGTGGCACTGAAGCTTTCTTT.

The rearrangement uses TRBV5-4 and TRBJ2-1, with a possible D match to TRBD2 (6 bases). Trimming pared 4 bases from V and 12 bases from J, leaving 17 bases between. Germline loops: CDR1 SGHNT, CDR2 YYREEE (reference sequence). CDR3 length: 13 amino acids. CDR3: CASSPGSGDVQFF. CDR3 in DNA: TGTGCCAGCAGCCCGGGGTCGGGGGACGTGCAGTTCTTC.

The J gene is TRBJ1-2, the V gene TRBV5-1; weak D call: TRBD1 (6 bases). Deletions cut 7 bases from V and 3 bases from J, with 16 bases between. The CDR3 sequence is 14 residues long. Germline V gene lookup returns CDR1 SGHRS and CDR2 YFSETQ. CDR3 coding DNA: TGCGCCAGCCAGCTTGGATCAGGGGACTATGGCTACACCTTC. It encodes CASQLGSGDYGYTF.

This rearrangement joins TRBV25-1 to TRBJ2-7, with 9 nucleotides matching TRBD1. V dropped 5 bases and J dropped 3; count of bases not matched to a gene: 11. Germline assignment: CDR1 MGHDK and CDR2 SYGVNS. The CDR3 sequence is 16 residues long. The CDR3 protein is CASSTQGTGLGYEQYF. The DNA for the CDR3 is TGTGCCAGCAGTACCCAAGGGACAGGGTTAGGCTACGAGCAGTACTTC.

The J gene is TRBJ2-1, the V gene TRBV9; 9 bases fit TRBD2. J was trimmed by 6 bases and V by 0 bases; bases with no gene match: 7. Looked up from germline, CDR1 is SGDLS and CDR2 is YYNGEE. CDR3 length: 16 amino acids. The CDR3 coding sequence is TGTGCCAGCAGCGTAGGTATTAGCGGGAGAGTCAATGAGCAGTTCTTC. Translation gives CASSVGISGRVNEQFF. The full variable domain, its missing parts supplied by reference TRBV9 and TRBJ2-1, is DSGVTQTPKHLITATGQRVTLRCSPRSGDLSVYWYQQSLDQGLQFLIQYYNGEERAKGNILERFSAQQFPDLHSELNLSSLELGDSALYFCASSVGISGRVNEQFFGPGTRLTVL.

This rearrangement joins TRBV30 to TRBJ2-5; a possible D gene is TRBD1 (6 bases). There are 13 residues in the CDR3. CDR1 is GTSNPN and CDR2 is SVGIG in the germline V gene (reference sequence). The germline V and J ends were trimmed by 2 bases and 9 bases, with 16 bases remaining between them. The CDR3: CAWSLLGAGAQYF. CDR3 in DNA: TGTGCCTGGAGTCTCCTCGGGGCAGGGGCCCAGTACTTC.

The chain is built from TRBV5-1 and TRBJ2-7; TRBD1 aligns across 7 bases. The CDR3 loop spans 15 amino acids. The ends lost 5 bases at V and 0 bases at J; junction bases unmatched: 8. Germline V gene sequence: CDR1 SGHRS, CDR2 YFSETQ. CDR3 amino acids: CASSSGQEFSYEQYF. CDR3 nucleotide sequence: TGCGCCAGCAGTTCCGGACAGGAATTCTCCTACGAGCAGTACTTC.

This sequence joins TRBV10-3 and TRBJ2-3; D is perhaps TRBD2 (6 bases). Trimming took off 7 bases at V and 2 bases at J, with 13 bases between the two ends. The CDR3 is 14 amino acids. From germline, CDR1 is ENHRY and CDR2 SYGVKD. Here the CDR3 reads CAITGSGITDTQYF. The DNA for the CDR3 is TGTGCCATCACGGGTAGCGGAATCACAGATACGCAGTATTTT.